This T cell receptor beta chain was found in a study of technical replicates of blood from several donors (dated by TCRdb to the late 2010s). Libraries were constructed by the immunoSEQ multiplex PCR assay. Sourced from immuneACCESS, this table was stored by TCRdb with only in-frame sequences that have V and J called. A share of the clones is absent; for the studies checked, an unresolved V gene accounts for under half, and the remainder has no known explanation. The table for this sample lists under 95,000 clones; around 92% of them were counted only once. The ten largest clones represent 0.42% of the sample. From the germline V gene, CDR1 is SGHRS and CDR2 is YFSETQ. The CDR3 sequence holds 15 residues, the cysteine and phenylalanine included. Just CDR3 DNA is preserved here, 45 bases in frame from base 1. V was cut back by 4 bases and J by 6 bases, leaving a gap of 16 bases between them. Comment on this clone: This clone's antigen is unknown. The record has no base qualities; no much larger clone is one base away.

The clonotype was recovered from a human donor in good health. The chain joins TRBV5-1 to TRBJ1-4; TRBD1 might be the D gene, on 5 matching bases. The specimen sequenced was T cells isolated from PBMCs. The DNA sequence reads TGCGCCAGCAGCGTAAGCGGGACGGATGATGAAAAACTGTTTTTT. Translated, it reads CASSVSGTDDEKLFF.